Below, 3 T cell receptor beta chains from the same sample are listed, as sequenced in a study of cytomegalovirus exposure and HLA in healthy donors. The PCR ran on 60 Vbeta and 13 Jbeta primers. Produced via immunoSEQ multiplex PCR; TCRdb's table is partial and in-frame only. The data contain some 56,000 clones, just under 85% of them singletons. Sequenced input: PBMCs. The receptor source for this set is a man aged 45-65 years in good health and CMV-seronegative.

The chain couples TRBV6-1 to TRBJ2-5, with D hard to call. This CDR3 is built from 11 residues. Germline values: CDR1 MNHNS, CDR2 SASEGT. V lost 4 bases and J 4 bases, leaving 4 bases between the germline ends. CDR3 in amino acids: CASSASETQYF. For the CDR3, the DNA is TGTGCCAGCAGTGCTTCAGAGACCCAGTACTTC.

This chain links TRBV5-1 with TRBJ1-1; the D is unclear. The length of the CDR3 is 16 residues. CDR1 SGHRS and CDR2 YFSETQ come from the germline V gene. Trimming pared 0 bases from V and 1 base from J, leaving 13 bases between. The CDR3 region has the DNA TGCGCCAGCAGCTTGGACCAGGCGATCTCGAACACTGAAGCTTTCTTT. As protein: CASSLDQAISNTEAFF.

The chain has TRBV19 and TRBJ2-5; 8 bases agree with TRBD1. This CDR3 contains 14 residues. The junction had 5 bases not matched to a gene; V was cut back by 3 bases and J by 5 bases. Germline V gene sequence: CDR1 LNHDA, CDR2 SQIVND (reference sequence). CDR3 DNA sequence: TGTGCCAGTAGTATCGCAGGGGGCACGGAGACCCAGTACTTC. Translating gives CASSIAGGTETQYF. The full variable domain, completed using reference TRBV19 and TRBJ2-5, is DGGITQSPKYLFRKEGQNVTLSCEQNLNHDAMYWYRQDPGQGLRLIYYSQIVNDFQKGDIAEGYSVSREKKESFPLTVTSAQKNPTAFYLCASSIAGGTETQYFGPGTRLLVL.